The sequence of this T cell receptor (beta chain) was determined in a study of blood T cell repertoires in COVID-19. Those enrolled in Seattle joined during active infection and were followed longitudinally afterward. The ends lost 4 bases at V and 3 bases at J; junction bases unmatched: 12. Germline V gene sequence: CDR1 SQVTM, CDR2 ANQGSEA. CDR3 length: 16 residues. Clones were read by immunoSEQ multiplex PCR, and TCRdb kept only the in-frame ones, dropping some. The table records a few hundred thousand clones, 89% of them present only once. Sequenced input: peripheral blood. The chain employs TRBV29-1 and TRBJ1-2; TRBD1 matches at 9 bases. This TCR derives from a woman in her 30s with COVID-19, enrolled during active disease. CDR3 DNA: TGCAGCGTTGCCCCCCGGGACAGGGATGTGTACTATGGCTACACCTTC. As protein: CSVAPRDRDVYYGYTF.